This record looks at one T cell receptor beta chain sequence and its context. Repertoires were generated with immunoSEQ multiplex PCR, while TCRdb's copy carries only in-frame clones and drops some. The sample shows over 200,000 clones, less than 90% of them seen only once. V gave up 4 bases and J gave up 0 bases; unmatched junction bases: 17. Germline V gene lookup returns CDR1 MNHEY and CDR2 SVGEGT. The CDR3 extends over 20 amino acids. This entry is derived from a study of blood T cell repertoires in COVID-19. The TCR originated in a woman aged 25-40 years who had been exposed to COVID-19. The material sequenced was PBMCs or T cells enriched from blood (not recorded which). J is TRBJ1-5 and V is TRBV6-2 or TRBV6-3, with 8 nucleotides matching TRBD1. The CDR3 sequence is CASSLTRDRIQQGSNQPQHF. CDR3 DNA sequence: TGTGCCAGCAGTTTAACCCGGGACAGGATACAGCAAGGTAGCAATCAGCCCCAGCATTTT.